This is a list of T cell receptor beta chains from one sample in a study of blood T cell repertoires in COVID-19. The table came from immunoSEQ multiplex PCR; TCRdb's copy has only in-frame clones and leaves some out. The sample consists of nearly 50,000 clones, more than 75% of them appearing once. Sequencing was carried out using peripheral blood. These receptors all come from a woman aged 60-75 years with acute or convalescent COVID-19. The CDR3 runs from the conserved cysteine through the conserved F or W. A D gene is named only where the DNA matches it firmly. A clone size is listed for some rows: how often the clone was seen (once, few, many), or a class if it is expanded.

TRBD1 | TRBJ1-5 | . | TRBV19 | TGTGCCACCGACAGGGGAGGGGGGAGGCCCCAGCATTTT | CATDRGGGRPQHF
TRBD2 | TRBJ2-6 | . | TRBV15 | TGTGCCACCAGCAGAGATGGGACTATGACTAGCGGGGCCAACGTCCTGACTTTC | CATSRDGTMTSGANVLTF
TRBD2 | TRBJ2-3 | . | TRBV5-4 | TGTGCCAGCAGCTTGTGGCTAGCGGGGTCCACAGATACGCAGTATTTT | CASSLWLAGSTDTQYF
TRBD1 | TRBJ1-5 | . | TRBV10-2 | TGCGCCAGCAGTGAGAGGGGGGGACAGGGCAGTAGCAATCAGCCCCAGCATTTT | CASSERGGQGSSNQPQHF
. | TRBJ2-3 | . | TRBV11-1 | TGTGCCAGCAGCGTGAGGAACACAGATACGCAGTATTTT | CASSVRNTDTQYF
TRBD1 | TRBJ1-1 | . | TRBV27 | TGTGCCAGCAGTTCTCTATGGACAGGGAGGGACACTGAAGCTTTCTTT | CASSSLWTGRDTEAFF
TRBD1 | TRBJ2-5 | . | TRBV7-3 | TGTGCCAGCGCCCGGGACAGGCAAGAGACCCAGTACTTC | CASARDRQETQYF
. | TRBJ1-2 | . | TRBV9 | TGTGCCAGCGCCAGAGGAGGGTCTCGTGGCTACACCTTC | CASARGGSRGYTF
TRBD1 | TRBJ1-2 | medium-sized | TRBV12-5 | TGTGCTAGTGGTCCGGACAGGGGGGTCAACTATGGCTACACCTTC | CASGPDRGVNYGYTF
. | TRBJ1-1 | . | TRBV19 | TGTGCCAGTACCTATCCAGGATCCTACACTGAAGCTTTCTTT | CASTYPGSYTEAFF
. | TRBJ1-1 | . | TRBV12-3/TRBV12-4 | TGTGCCAGCAGTTTTTCGGGGAACACTGAAGCTTTCTTT | CASSFSGNTEAFF
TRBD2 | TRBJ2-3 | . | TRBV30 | TGTGTCCTAGGGGTCGGGACTAGTAAAACGCAGTATTTT | CVLGVGTSKTQYF
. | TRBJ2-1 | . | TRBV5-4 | TGTGCCAGCAGCATTCAAGGGGGTGCCCATGAGCAGTTCTTC | CASSIQGGAHEQFF
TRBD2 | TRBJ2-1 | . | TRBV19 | TGTGCCAGTAGTGAAACTAGCGGGATAGGCAATGAGCAGTTCTTC | CASSETSGIGNEQFF
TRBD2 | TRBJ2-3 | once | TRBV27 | TGTGCCAGCAGTTTCCTAGCGGGAGGAACAGATACGCAGTATTTT | CASSFLAGGTDTQYF
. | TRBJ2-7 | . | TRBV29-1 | TGCAGCGCACGAATTAAAGGGGGCGAGCAGTACTTC | CSARIKGGEQYF
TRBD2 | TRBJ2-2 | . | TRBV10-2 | TGCGCCAGCCAGCGGGAGAAGCGAACCGGGGAGCTGTTTTTT | CASQREKRTGELFF
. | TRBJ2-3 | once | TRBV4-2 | TGTGCCAGCAGCCAAGATTTGGCTAGCGGCACAGATACGCAGTATTTT | CASSQDLASGTDTQYF
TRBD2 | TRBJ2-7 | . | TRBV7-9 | TGTGCCAGCACCGAGCAGCGGGAGGGTTACGAGCAGTACTTC | CASTEQREGYEQYF
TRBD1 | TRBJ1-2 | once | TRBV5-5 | TGTGCCAGCAGCCAACTCCGGACAGGGGGCAACTATGGCTACACCTTC | CASSQLRTGGNYGYTF
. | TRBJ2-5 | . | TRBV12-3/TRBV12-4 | TGTGCCACCTCCGGGACTTTGTCCGAGACCCAGTACTTC | CATSGTLSETQYF
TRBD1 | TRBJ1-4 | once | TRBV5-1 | TGCGCCAGCAGCTTGGCCGTGACAGGGAGAGTCGGTGAAAAACTGTTTTTT | CASSLAVTGRVGEKLFF
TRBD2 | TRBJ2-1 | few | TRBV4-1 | TGCGCCAGCAGCGGACGGACTAGCTCGTTAGGCAATGAGCAGTTCTTC | CASSGRTSSLGNEQFF
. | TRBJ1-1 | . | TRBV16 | TGTGCCAGCAGCCAATCCGGGAATAGAGGCGAAGCTTTCTTT | CASSQSGNRGEAFF
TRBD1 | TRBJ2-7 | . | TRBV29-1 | TGCAGCGTTACCCCGGGACAGGCGGGCGAGCAGTACTTC | CSVTPGQAGEQYF
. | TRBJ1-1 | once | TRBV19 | TGTGCCAGTTATGGAGGGGCGCCTATTAACACTGAAGCTTTCTTT | CASYGGAPINTEAFF
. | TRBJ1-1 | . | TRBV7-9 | TGTGCCAGCAGCTTACCCGGGAGGAACACTGAAGCTTTCTTT | CASSLPGRNTEAFF
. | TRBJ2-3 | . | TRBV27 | TGTGCCAGCAGTCAGTCCACAGATACGCAGTATTTT | CASSQSTDTQYF
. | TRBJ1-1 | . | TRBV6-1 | TGTGCCAGCAGTGAGGCCCTGTTAACTGAAGCTTTCTTT | CASSEALLTEAFF
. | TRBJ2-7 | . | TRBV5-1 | TGCGCCAGCAGCTTTGGCGGGACGGCCTACGAGCAGTACTTC | CASSFGGTAYEQYF